A single sample is the source of the 4 T cell receptor beta chains below, sequenced in a study of T cells in Graves' hyperthyroidism and ophthalmopathy. Amplified regions were TCR beta CDR3 sequences from RNA transcripts. An initial round of RT-PCR targeting the TCR CDR3 relied on the HTBI primer set. MiXCR, applied by TCRdb to the multiplex PCR reads, yields one record per CDR3 protein. Of 660,000 or so distinct CDR3 sequences in the sample, about 45% were seen once. The sample taken for sequencing was peripheral blood or thyroid tissue (not recorded which). The receptors were gathered from an adult man with Graves' disease, either hyperthyroidism or ophthalmopathy (not recorded which).

This clonotype was observed at least ten times. The chain is built from TRBV7-9 and TRBJ2-5; D uncertain. The CDR3 contains 14 residues. The germline CDR1 and CDR2 sequences are SEHNR and FQNEAQ (reference sequence). The V gene lost 3 bases and the J gene lost 1 base, with 9 bases spanning the gap. The CDR3: CASSFAAPQETQYF. The CDR3 DNA follows: TGTGCCAGCAGCTTCGCAGCCCCCCAAGAGACCCAGTACTTC.

The V and J genes are TRBV25-1 and TRBJ1-4; D is uncertain. V was pared by 0 bases and J by 8 bases, with 4 bases between. This CDR3 spans 12 amino acids. CDR1 MGHDK and CDR2 SYGVNS come from the germline V gene. In DNA form, the CDR3 reads TGTGCCAGCAGTGAATATCAGGAAAAACTGTTTTTT. Its translation: CASSEYQEKLFF. Together with reference TRBV25-1 and TRBJ1-4, the CDR3 gives the full variable domain: EADIYQTPRYLVIGTGKKITLECSQTMGHDKMYWYQQDPGMELHLIHYSYGVNSTEKGDLSSESTVSRIRTEHFPLTLESARPSHTSQYLCASSEYQEKLFFGSGTQLSVL.

A single count supports this clonotype. The chain employs TRBV24-1 and TRBJ1-6; a weak D match, TRBD1 (5 bases). Germline values: CDR1 KGHDR, CDR2 SFDVKD. There are 12 residues in the CDR3. The V end was cut by 3 bases, the J end by 14 bases, with 10 bases between. The CDR3 DNA sequence: TGTGCCACCAGTGATGCGGGACGGACCCTCCACTTT. Protein: CATSDAGRTLHF.

This clonotype has at least ten counts. The V and J genes are TRBV2 and TRBJ1-4, with D hard to call. V was clipped by 6 bases and J by 5 bases, with 13 bases between them. The CDR3 consists of 14 residues. In germline, CDR1 is SNHLY, CDR2 FYNNEI. The CDR3 sequence: CASRETVTNEKLFF. DNA for the CDR3: TGTGCCAGCAGAGAGACGGTGACGAATGAAAAACTGTTTTTT. The whole variable domain, remainder taken from reference TRBV2 and TRBJ1-4, is EPEVTQTPSHQVTQMGQEVILRCVPISNHLYFYWYRQILGQKVEFLVSFYNNEISEKSEIFDDQFSVERPDGSNFTLKIRSTKLEDSAMYFCASRETVTNEKLFFGSGTQLSVL.